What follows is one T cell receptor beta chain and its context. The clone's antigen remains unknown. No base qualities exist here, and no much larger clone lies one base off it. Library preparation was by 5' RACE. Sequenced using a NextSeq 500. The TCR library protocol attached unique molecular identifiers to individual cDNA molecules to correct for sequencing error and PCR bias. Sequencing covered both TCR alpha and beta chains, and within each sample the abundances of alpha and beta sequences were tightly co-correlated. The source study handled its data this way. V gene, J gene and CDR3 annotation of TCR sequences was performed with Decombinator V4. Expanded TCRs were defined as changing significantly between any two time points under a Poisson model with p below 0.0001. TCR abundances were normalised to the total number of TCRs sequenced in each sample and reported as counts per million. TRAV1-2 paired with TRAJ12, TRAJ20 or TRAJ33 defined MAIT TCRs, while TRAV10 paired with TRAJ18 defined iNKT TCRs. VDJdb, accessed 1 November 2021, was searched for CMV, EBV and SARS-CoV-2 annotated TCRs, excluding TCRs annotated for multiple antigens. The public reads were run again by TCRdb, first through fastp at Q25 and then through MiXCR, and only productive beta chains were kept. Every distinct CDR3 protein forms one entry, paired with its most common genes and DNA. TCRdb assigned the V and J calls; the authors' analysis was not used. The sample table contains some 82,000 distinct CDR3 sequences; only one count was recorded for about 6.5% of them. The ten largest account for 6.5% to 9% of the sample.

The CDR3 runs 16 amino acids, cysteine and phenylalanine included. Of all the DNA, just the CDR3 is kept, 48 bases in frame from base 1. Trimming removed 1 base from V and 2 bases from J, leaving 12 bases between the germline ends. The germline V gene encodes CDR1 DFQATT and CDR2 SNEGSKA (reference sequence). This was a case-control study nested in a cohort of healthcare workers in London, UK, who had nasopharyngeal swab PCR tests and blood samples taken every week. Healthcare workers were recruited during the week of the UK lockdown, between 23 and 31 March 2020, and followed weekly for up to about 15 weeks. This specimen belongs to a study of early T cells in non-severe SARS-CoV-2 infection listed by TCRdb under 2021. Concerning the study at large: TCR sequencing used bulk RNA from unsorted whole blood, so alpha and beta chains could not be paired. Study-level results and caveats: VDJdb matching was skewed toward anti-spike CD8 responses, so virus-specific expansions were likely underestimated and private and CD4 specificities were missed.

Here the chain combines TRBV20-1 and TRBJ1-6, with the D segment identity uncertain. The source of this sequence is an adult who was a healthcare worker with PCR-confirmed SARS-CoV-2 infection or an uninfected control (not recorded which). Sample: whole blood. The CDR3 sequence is CSARGKGLTYNSPLHF. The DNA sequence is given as TGCAGTGCTAGAGGCAAAGGGCTGACCTATAATTCACCCCTCCACTTT.